The present T cell receptor (beta chain) was sequenced within a study of blood T cell repertoires in COVID-19. For the study at large: Sample material is recorded as cDNA or gDNA derived from T cells, B-cell-depleted T cells, or PBMCs.

Authors' methods: It was from reference gene primer amplification that nucleated cell counts were estimated. TCRdb keeps only in-frame clones here, not all; method: immunoSEQ multiplex PCR. Clone size and V and J calls were adopted from that table, with D and trimming inferred from the DNA. The table shows about 220,000 clones, with roughly 84% occurring only once. The germline V gene encodes CDR1 SGHRS and CDR2 YFSETQ. Trimming pared 3 bases from V and 2 bases from J, leaving 12 bases between. This CDR3 region has 15 residues. This TCR came from an older woman who had recovered from COVID-19. The source material was peripheral blood. The V gene is TRBV5-1, the J gene TRBJ1-3, with a tentative D call TRBD1 (5 bases). CDR3 loop: CASSSDSYTGNTIYF. CDR3 DNA sequence: TGCGCCAGCAGCTCAGACAGCTACACTGGAAACACCATATATTTT.